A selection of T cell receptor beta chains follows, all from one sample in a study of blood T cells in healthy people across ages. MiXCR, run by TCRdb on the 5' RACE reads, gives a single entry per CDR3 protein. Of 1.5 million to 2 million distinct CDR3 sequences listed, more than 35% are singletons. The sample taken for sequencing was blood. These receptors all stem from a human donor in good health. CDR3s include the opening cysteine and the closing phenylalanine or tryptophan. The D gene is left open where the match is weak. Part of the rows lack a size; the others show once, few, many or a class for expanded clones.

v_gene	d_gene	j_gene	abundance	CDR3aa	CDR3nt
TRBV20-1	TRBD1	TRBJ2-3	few	CSARNTDRGGTDTQYF	TGCAGTGCTAGAAATACGGACAGGGGGGGCACAGATACGCAGTATTTT
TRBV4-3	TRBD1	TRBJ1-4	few	CASSYLPTGTGIEKLFF	TGCGCCAGCAGCTACCTTCCAACCGGGACAGGGATCGAGAAACTGTTTTTT
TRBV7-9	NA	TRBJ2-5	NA	CASSSSRAEWYF	TGTGCCAGCAGCTCCAGCCGGGCGGAGTGGTACTTC
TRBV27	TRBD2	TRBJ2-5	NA	CASSPLAGGQQEQYF	TGTGCCAGCAGTCCCTTAGCGGGGGGGCAACAAGAGCAGTACTTC
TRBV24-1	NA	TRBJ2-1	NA	CATSDSYNEQFF	TGTGCCACCAGTGACTCCTACAATGAGCAGTTCTTC
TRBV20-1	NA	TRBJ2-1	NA	CSAREGGASSYNEQFF	TGCAGTGCTAGAGAGGGGGGTGCTAGCTCCTACAATGAGCAGTTCTTC
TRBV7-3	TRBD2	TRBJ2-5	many	CASSLMAGTKETQYF	TGTGCCAGCAGCTTAATGGCGGGGACTAAAGAGACCCAGTACTTC
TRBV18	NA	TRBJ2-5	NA	CASSPYQGVETQYF	TGTGCCAGCTCACCATATCAGGGCGTGGAGACCCAGTACTTC
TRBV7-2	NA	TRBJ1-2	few	CASSKNRDPNYGYTF	TGTGCCAGCAGCAAAAACAGGGACCCTAACTATGGCTACACCTTC
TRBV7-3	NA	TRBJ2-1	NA	CASSPRLSLNEQFF	TGTGCCAGCAGCCCACGACTAAGCCTCAATGAGCAGTTCTTC
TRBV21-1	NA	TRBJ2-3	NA	CASSKASGGDTDTQYF	TGTGCCAGCAGCAAGGCTAGCGGGGGGGACACAGATACGCAGTATTTT
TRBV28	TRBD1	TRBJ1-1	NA	CASSFHRGSMNTEAFF	TGTGCCAGCAGTTTTCACAGGGGATCCATGAACACTGAAGCTTTCTTT
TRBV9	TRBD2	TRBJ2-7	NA	CASSPFSGGPYNEQYF	TGTGCCAGCAGCCCCTTTAGCGGGGGGCCTTACAATGAGCAGTACTTC
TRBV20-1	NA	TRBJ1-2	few	CSAYPGGNYGYTF	TGCAGTGCTTACCCTGGGGGCAACTATGGCTACACCTTC
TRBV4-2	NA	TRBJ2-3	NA	CASSQVDPGGTDTQYF	TGTGCCAGCAGCCAAGTCGACCCTGGGGGCACAGATACGCAGTATTTT
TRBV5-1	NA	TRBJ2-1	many	CASSLNAGYNEQFF	TGCGCCAGCAGCTTGAATGCGGGATACAATGAGCAGTTCTTC
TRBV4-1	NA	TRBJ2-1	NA	CASSFGSVERQFF	TGCGCCAGCAGCTTCGGGTCAGTTGAGAGGCAGTTCTTC
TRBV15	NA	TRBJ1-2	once	CATSRDSRFYGYTF	TGTGCCACCAGCAGAGATAGCAGATTCTATGGCTACACCTTC
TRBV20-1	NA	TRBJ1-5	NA	CSAVSGQPQHF	TGCAGTGCTGTCAGCGGCCAGCCCCAGCATTTT
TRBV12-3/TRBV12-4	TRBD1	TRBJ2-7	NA	CASTRLGQPDNEQYF	TGTGCCAGCACCCGACTGGGACAGCCTGACAATGAGCAGTACTTC
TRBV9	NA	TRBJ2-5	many	CASSVETGDLAFETQYF	TGTGCCAGCAGCGTAGAGACGGGAGATTTAGCTTTTGAGACCCAGTACTTC
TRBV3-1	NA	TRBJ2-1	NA	CASSQEGRNKVSYNEQFF	TGTGCCAGCAGCCAAGAAGGCAGGAATAAAGTCTCCTACAATGAGCAGTTCTTC
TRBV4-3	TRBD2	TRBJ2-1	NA	CASSRTSGGPREFF	TGCGCCAGCAGCCGGACTAGCGGGGGGCCCCGGGAGTTCTTC
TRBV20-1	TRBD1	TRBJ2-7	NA	CSASGQGSHEQYF	TGCAGTGCTTCCGGACAGGGGAGCCACGAGCAGTACTTC
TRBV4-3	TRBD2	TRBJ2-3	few	CVSSPAGGRDTQYF	TGCGTCAGCAGCCCAGCGGGGGGAAGAGATACGCAGTATTTT
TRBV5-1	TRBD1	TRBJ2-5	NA	CASSLRQGIGETQYF	TGCGCCAGCAGCTTAAGACAGGGGATTGGGGAGACCCAGTACTTC
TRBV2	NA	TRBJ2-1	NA	CASKYGVGPDNEQFF	TGTGCCAGCAAATACGGGGTGGGACCCGACAATGAGCAGTTCTTC
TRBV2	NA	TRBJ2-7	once	CAWRQVNYEQYF	TGTGCCTGGAGACAGGTTAACTACGAGCAGTACTTC
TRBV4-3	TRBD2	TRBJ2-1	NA	CASSQDTGPSGGLNEQFF	TGCGCCAGCAGCCAAGATACGGGGCCTAGCGGGGGTCTGAATGAGCAGTTCTTC
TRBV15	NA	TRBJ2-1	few	CATGSNSYNEQFF	TGTGCCACCGGATCGAACTCCTACAATGAGCAGTTCTTC
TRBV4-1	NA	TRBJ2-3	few	CASSQGTGFTDTQYF	TGCGCCAGCAGCCAAGGCACAGGGTTCACAGATACGCAGTATTTT
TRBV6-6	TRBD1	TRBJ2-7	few	CASSTSGTVSEQYF	TGTGCCAGCAGTACGTCCGGGACAGTCAGCGAGCAGTACTTC
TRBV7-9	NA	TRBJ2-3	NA	CSSGPEVTDTQYF	TGTTCCAGCGGACCAGAGGTCACAGATACGCAGTATTTT
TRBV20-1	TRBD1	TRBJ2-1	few	CSAETGTGFYEQFF	TGCAGTGCCGAAACTGGGACAGGCTTCTATGAGCAGTTCTTC
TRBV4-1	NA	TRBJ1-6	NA	CASSQDFFGSPLHF	TGCGCCAGCAGCCAAGACTTCTTTGGTTCACCCCTCCACTTT
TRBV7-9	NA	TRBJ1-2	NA	CASSLHPQDGYTF	TGTGCCAGCAGCTTACATCCCCAGGACGGCTACACCTTC
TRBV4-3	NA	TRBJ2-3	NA	CASSYTRAPPDTQYF	TGCGCCAGCAGCTACACGCGGGCCCCACCAGATACGCAGTATTTT
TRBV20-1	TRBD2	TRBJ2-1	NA	CSAQEAVAGDRIEQFF	TGCAGTGCTCAAGAGGCGGTAGCGGGGGACCGGATTGAGCAGTTCTTC
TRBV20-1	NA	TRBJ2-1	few	CSAQSRAYNEQFF	TGCAGTGCTCAGTCCAGGGCCTACAATGAGCAGTTCTTC
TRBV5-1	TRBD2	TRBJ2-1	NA	CASSVGTSNGNEQFF	TGCGCCAGCAGCGTGGGGACTAGCAATGGGAATGAGCAGTTCTTC
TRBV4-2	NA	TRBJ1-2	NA	CASSQDQAGGGGGYTF	TGTGCCAGCAGCCAAGATCAGGCGGGGGGAGGCGGTGGCTACACCTTC
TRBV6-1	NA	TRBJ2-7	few	CASSEARKGPPNEQYF	TGTGCCAGCAGTGAAGCGCGTAAGGGACCCCCTAACGAGCAGTACTTC
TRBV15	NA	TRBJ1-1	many	CATSRDLPGRAIGGTEAFF	TGTGCCACCAGCAGAGATCTTCCGGGACGGGCTATCGGGGGCACTGAAGCTTTCTTT
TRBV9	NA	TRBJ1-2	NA	CASGGPIGYTF	TGTGCCAGCGGGGGCCCCATCGGCTACACCTTC
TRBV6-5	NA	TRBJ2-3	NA	CASSRDYTQYF	TGTGCCAGCAGCCGGGACTATACGCAGTATTTT
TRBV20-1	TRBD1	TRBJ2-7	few	CSAGTGGEGLYKEQYF	TGCAGTGCAGGGACAGGCGGAGAGGGGCTTTACAAAGAGCAGTACTTC